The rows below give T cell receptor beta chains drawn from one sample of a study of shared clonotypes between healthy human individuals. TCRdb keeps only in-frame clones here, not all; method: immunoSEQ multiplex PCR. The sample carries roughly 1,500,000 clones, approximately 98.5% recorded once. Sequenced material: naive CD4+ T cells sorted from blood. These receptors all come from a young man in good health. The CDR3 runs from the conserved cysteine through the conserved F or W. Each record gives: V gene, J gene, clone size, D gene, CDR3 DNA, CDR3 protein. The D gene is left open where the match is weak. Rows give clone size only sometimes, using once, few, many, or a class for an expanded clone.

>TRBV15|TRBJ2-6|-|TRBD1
TGTGCCACCAGCAGAGGCAGGGGGCTTGGGGCCAACGTCCTGACTTTC
CATSRGRGLGANVLTF
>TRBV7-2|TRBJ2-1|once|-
TGTGCCAGCAGCGCGGGACCGGGGAATGAGCAGTTCTTC
CASSAGPGNEQFF
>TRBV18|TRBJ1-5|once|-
TGTGCCAGCTCACCGGGAATGGGCAGTCTTCCCAATCAGCCCCAGCATTTT
CASSPGMGSLPNQPQHF
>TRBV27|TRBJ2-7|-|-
TGTGCCAGCAGTTTAAGGGCTCGCCTTGTCCAGTACTTC
CASSLRARLVQYF
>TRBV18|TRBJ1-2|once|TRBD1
TGTGCCAGCTCACGGGATCCGGGACAGATTGATGGCTACACCTTC
CASSRDPGQIDGYTF
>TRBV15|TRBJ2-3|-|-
TGTGCCACCAGCAGAGCAATAACCCATGCGGGAACGACAGATACGCAGTATTTT
CATSRAITHAGTTDTQYF
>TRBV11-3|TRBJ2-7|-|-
TGTGAAGCTAGACTTGAGTTGGGCTCCTACGAGCAGTACTTC
CEARLELGSYEQYF
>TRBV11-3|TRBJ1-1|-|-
TGTGCCAGCAGCTTTGCAGGGGTGAACACTGAAGCTTTCTTT
CASSFAGVNTEAFF
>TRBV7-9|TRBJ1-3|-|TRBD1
TGTGCCAGCAGGACAACTACTACAGGGGGCCTCGCTGGAAACACCATATATTTT
CASRTTTTGGLAGNTIYF
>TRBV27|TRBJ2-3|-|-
TGTGCCAGCAGTACGATGGGCGGATCTGTAGATACGCAGTATTTT
CASSTMGGSVDTQYF
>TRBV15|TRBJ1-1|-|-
TGTGCCACCAGCAGGGGTGGTTGGAGGGTGGGCACTGAAGCTTTCTTT
CATSRGGWRVGTEAFF
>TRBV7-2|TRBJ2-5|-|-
TGTGCCAGCAGCTTAGCAGGGGCCCACGGAGAGACCCAGTACTTC
CASSLAGAHGETQYF
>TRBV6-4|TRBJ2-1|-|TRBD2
TGTGCCAGCAGTGTTTTTGCTAGCGGGAACCGCCTCCTAGACAATGAGCAGTTCTTC
CASSVFASGNRLLDNEQFF
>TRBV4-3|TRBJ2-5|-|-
TGCGCCAGCAGCCAAGAGTGCTGGACCCAGTACTTC
CASSQECWTQYF
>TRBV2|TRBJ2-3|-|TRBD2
TGTGCCAGCAGTGAATTGGTAGCGGGGGCGTCCACAGATACGCAGTATTTT
CASSELVAGASTDTQYF
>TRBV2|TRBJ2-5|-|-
TGTGCCAGCACCTTGAGCCGTCAAGAGACCCAGTACTTC
CASTLSRQETQYF
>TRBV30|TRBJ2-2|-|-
TGTGCCTGGAGCTCGACTAGGCGAGGCACCGGGGAGCTGTTTTTT
CAWSSTRRGTGELFF
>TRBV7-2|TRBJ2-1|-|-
TGTGCCAGCAGCTTAATATCACTTCTTAGCTCCTACAATGAGCAGTTCTTC
CASSLISLLSSYNEQFF
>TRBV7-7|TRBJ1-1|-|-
TGTGCCAGCAGCCCATTGGGGAGGCTGACCGACACTGAAGCTTTCTTT
CASSPLGRLTDTEAFF
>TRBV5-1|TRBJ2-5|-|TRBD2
TGCGCCAGCAGCTTTCGGGGGGGCGAAGAGACCCAGTACTTC
CASSFRGGEETQYF
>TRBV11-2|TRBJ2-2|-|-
TGTGCCAGCAGCTCCACGTTCATTGGGAACACCGGGGAGCTGTTTTTT
CASSSTFIGNTGELFF
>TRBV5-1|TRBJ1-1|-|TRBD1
TGCGCCAGCAGCTCACCAAGGACAGGGAACACTGAAGCTTTCTTT
CASSSPRTGNTEAFF
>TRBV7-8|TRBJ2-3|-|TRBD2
TGTGCCAGCAGCTTAGTGGGACTAGCGGGAGTCAGTACAGATACGCAGTATTTT
CASSLVGLAGVSTDTQYF
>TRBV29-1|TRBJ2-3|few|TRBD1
TGCAGCACCTCAGACAGGGCTGCGACAGATACGCAGTATTTT
CSTSDRAATDTQYF
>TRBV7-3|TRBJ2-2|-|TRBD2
TGTGCCAGCAGCGTTAGCGGGAGGGCCTTCGGCGGGGAGCTGTTTTTT
CASSVSGRAFGGELFF
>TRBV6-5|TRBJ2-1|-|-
TGTGCCAGCAGTTACTCGGCTCTAACATTCAATGAGCAGTTCTTC
CASSYSALTFNEQFF
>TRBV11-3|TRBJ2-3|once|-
TGTGCCAGCAGCTCCGGAGGGGGAAAGCAGTATTTT
CASSSGGGKQYF
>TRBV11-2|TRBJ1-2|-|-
TGTGCCAGCAGCTTAGATGTGGCGGTAAACTATGGCTACACCTTC
CASSLDVAVNYGYTF
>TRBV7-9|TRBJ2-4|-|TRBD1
TGTGCCAGCAGCCCCGGGACAGTAAACATTCAGTACTTC
CASSPGTVNIQYF
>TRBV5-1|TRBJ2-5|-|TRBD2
TGCGCCAGCAGCACAGAGCTAGCGGGCCCAGGGGAGACCCAGTACTTC
CASSTELAGPGETQYF
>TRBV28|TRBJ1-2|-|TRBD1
TGTGCCAGCAGGAACACAGGGGACTATGGCTACACCTTC
CASRNTGDYGYTF
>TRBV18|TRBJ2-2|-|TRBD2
TGTGCCAGCTCACCAGGACTAGCGGGAGTTACCGGGGAGCTGTTTTTT
CASSPGLAGVTGELFF
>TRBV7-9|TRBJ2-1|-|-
TGTGCCAGCAGCTTAGTACGCCACAATGAGCAGTTCTTC
CASSLVRHNEQFF
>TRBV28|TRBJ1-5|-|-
TGTGCCAGCTCTTTCGGGGGAATGTTTAGACAGCCCCAGCATTTT
CASSFGGMFRQPQHF
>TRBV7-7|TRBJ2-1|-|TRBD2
TGTGCCAGCAGTCCACTAGCGGGAGGTAGTGAGCAGTTCTTC
CASSPLAGGSEQFF
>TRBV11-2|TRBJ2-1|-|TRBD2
TGTGCCAGCAGCTTCGGACTAGCGGGAAACAATGAGCAGTTCTTC
CASSFGLAGNNEQFF